A single sample gave rise to the 32 T cell receptor beta chains below, sequenced in a study of T cells after yellow fever vaccination. TCRdb reprocessed the 5' RACE reads with MiXCR, giving one entry per CDR3 protein. The sample shows 350,000 or so distinct CDR3 sequences, roughly 8.6% of them seen only once. This material consisted of PBMCs, taken roughly seven weeks after the first yellow fever vaccination. These receptors originate from a man aged 18 to 30 who received the YFV17D yellow fever vaccine.

This clonotype was recorded a few times. This rearrangement joins TRBV20-1 to TRBJ2-5; D may be TRBD2 (5 bases). The germline gives CDR1 DFQATT, CDR2 SNEGSKA (reference sequence). V lost 3 bases to trimming and J lost 5 bases, with 16 bases between them. The CDR3 contains 14 residues. This chain's CDR3 is CSASAVERHETQYF. In DNA, the CDR3 is TGCAGTGCTAGTGCCGTGGAGCGGCATGAGACCCAGTACTTC.

This clonotype turned up a few times. The rearrangement uses TRBV11-3 and TRBJ2-2; D is undetermined. Germline V gene sequence: CDR1 SGHNT, CDR2 YENEEA. Trimming pared 5 bases from V and 6 bases from J, leaving 7 bases between. This CDR3 is 12 amino acids long. CDR3 region: CASSPFSGELFF. CDR3 sequence (DNA): TGTGCCAGCAGCCCTTTTTCCGGGGAGCTGTTTTTT.

This clonotype has at least ten counts. This chain uses TRBV12-3 or TRBV12-4 with TRBJ1-5, with 9 positions matching TRBD1. The CDR3 is made up of 16 amino acids. V was clipped by 3 bases and J by 2 bases; unmatched bases: 5. The CDR3 coding sequence is TGTGCCAGCAGTTTTGGCCGGGACAGGGGCAATCAGCCCCAGCATTTT. This encodes CASSFGRDRGNQPQHF.

This chain uses TRBV5-1 with TRBJ1-1; tentative D call: TRBD1 (6 bases). The CDR3 has 13 residues. V lost 3 bases and J lost 7, with 13 bases in between. CDR1 and CDR2 from the germline V gene are SGHRS and YFSETQ. The CDR3: CASSSGAQDEAFF. The CDR3 DNA sequence: TGCGCCAGCAGCTCGGGGGCGCAAGATGAAGCTTTCTTT. The full variable domain, in which reference TRBV5-1 and TRBJ1-1 provide the parts outside the CDR3, is KAGVTQTPRYLIKTRGQQVTLSCSPISGHRSVSWYQQTPGQGLQFLFEYFSETQRNKGNFPGRFSGRQFSNSRSEMNVSTLELGDSALYLCASSSGAQDEAFFGQGTRLTVV.

This clonotype was counted at least ten times. The V gene is TRBV7-2, the J gene TRBJ2-1, with D possibly being TRBD2 (6 bases). The length of the CDR3 is 15 residues. V lost 5 bases and J 1 base, leaving 12 bases between the germline ends. CDR1 SGHTA and CDR2 FQGNSA come from the germline V gene. The CDR3 spells CASSPQAGSYNEQFF. CDR3 DNA sequence: TGTGCCAGCAGCCCCCAGGCGGGATCCTACAATGAGCAGTTCTTC. Filled out from reference TRBV7-2 and TRBJ2-1, the complete variable domain reads GAGVSQSPSNKVTEKGKDVELRCDPISGHTALYWYRQSLGQGLEFLIYFQGNSAPDKSGLPSDRFSAERTGGSVSTLTIQRTQQEDSAVYLCASSPQAGSYNEQFFGPGTRLTVL.

This clonotype has more than one count but fewer than ten. This sequence joins TRBV5-1 and TRBJ1-1, with D possibly being TRBD1 (5 bases). Germline V gene data show CDR1 as SGHRS and CDR2 as YFSETQ. Trimming removed 4 bases at V and 0 bases at J, with 10 bases between. This CDR3 is 14 amino acids long. CDR3 sequence (DNA): TGCGCCAGCAGCCAGGGTGTTTTGAACACTGAAGCTTTCTTT. Protein sequence: CASSQGVLNTEAFF.

This clonotype came up many times. The rearrangement links TRBV6-1 to TRBJ1-5, with 7 nucleotides matching TRBD1. The J segment lost 4 bases and the V segment lost 6 bases, leaving 6 bases of the junction unmatched. There are 14 residues in the CDR3. CDR1 is MNHNS, CDR2 SASEGT, per germline. This CDR3 reads CASRSGQPNQPQHF. The CDR3 DNA sequence: TGTGCCAGCAGGTCGGGACAGCCTAATCAGCCCCAGCATTTT.

V gene TRBV12-3 or TRBV12-4 combines with J gene TRBJ2-2; 7 positions match TRBD2. Trimming cost V 3 bases and J 7 bases; bases outside gene matches: 11. The CDR3 sequence is 16 residues long. The CDR3 sequence: CASSFPSGVYNGELFF. The CDR3 DNA reads as TGTGCCAGCAGTTTTCCCAGCGGGGTTTATAACGGGGAGCTGTTTTTT.

The rearrangement uses TRBV6-1 and TRBJ2-7; weak D call: TRBD1 (6 bases). The CDR3 is 14 amino acids. Germline V CDR1 and CDR2: MNHNS, SASEGT. V gave up 6 bases and J gave up 6 bases, with 18 bases separating them. CDR3 residues: CASRGTGNPSEQYF. In DNA form, the CDR3 reads TGTGCCAGCAGGGGCACAGGGAATCCCTCCGAGCAGTACTTC.

J is TRBJ2-2 and V is TRBV5-1; D unresolved. This CDR3 comprises 9 residues. V lost 9 bases and J 5 bases, leaving 2 bases between the germline ends. Germline V gene lookup returns CDR1 SGHRS and CDR2 YFSETQ. For the CDR3, the DNA is TGCGCCAAAACCGGGGAGCTGTTTTTT. Encoded protein: CAKTGELFF.

There are a few counts of this clonotype. The rearrangement links TRBV19 to TRBJ2-3; 8 nucleotides agree with TRBD1. V was pared by 4 bases and J by 3 bases, with 3 bases of the junction left unmatched. This CDR3 comprises 14 residues. Germline loops: CDR1 LNHDA, CDR2 SQIVND (reference sequence). As DNA, the CDR3 is TGTGCCAGTAGTACGACAGGGGCAACAGATACGCAGTATTTT. Amino acid sequence: CASSTTGATDTQYF. Full variable domain (remainder filled in from reference TRBV19 and TRBJ2-3): DGGITQSPKYLFRKEGQNVTLSCEQNLNHDAMYWYRQDPGQGLRLIYYSQIVNDFQKGDIAEGYSVSREKKESFPLTVTSAQKNPTAFYLCASSTTGATDTQYFGPGTRLTVL.

The chain is built from TRBV12-3 or TRBV12-4 and TRBJ2-3; D gene ambiguous. The CDR3 is 15 residues long. Trimming stripped 4 bases from V and 2 bases from J, with 13 bases between. The CDR3 DNA is TGTGCCAGCAGTTGGGGTCGAAGTTCCACAGATACGCAGTATTTT. Protein sequence: CASSWGRSSTDTQYF.

This clonotype was detected many times. The chain uses TRBV18 and TRBJ2-7, with D unresolved. This CDR3 has 11 residues. The germline CDR1 and CDR2 sequences are KGHSH and LQKENI. Trimming left V 0 bases short and J 3 bases short, with 0 bases between. The CDR3 bases are TGTGCCAGCTCACCACCCTACGAGCAGTACGTC. It translates to CASSPPYEQYV.

V and J are TRBV25-1 and TRBJ2-3; D possibly corresponds to TRBD1 (6 bases). The ends were cut back, 1 base at V and 2 bases at J, with 10 bases in the middle. The CDR3 extends over 15 amino acids. Germline assignment: CDR1 MGHDK and CDR2 SYGVNS. The CDR3 DNA follows: TGTGCCAGCAGTGAATCTTGGACAGACACAGATACGCAGTATTTT. Protein sequence: CASSESWTDTDTQYF.

Points on this clonotype: This may stem from a read error, because a much larger clone lies one nucleotide away. This likely comes from a read error, as the CDR3 has no conserved phenylalanine or tryptophan at its end. The chain links TRBV2 to TRBJ1-6, with D tentatively TRBD1 (5 bases). In germline, CDR1 is SNHLY, CDR2 FYNNEI. V gave up 6 bases and J gave up 9 bases, with 18 bases separating them. The CDR3 is 15 amino acids. CDR3 sequence (DNA): TGTGCCAGCAGCGATGGGGGGACGGGCCGTTCACCCCTCCACCTT. Amino acids: CASSDGGTGRSPLHL.

Ten or more counts support this clonotype. The chain couples TRBV20-1 to TRBJ1-2; D perhaps matches TRBD1 (5 bases). Trimming pared 6 bases from V and 8 bases from J, leaving 22 bases between. Germline V gives CDR1 DFQATT, CDR2 SNEGSKA (reference sequence). The CDR3 length is 14 residues. CDR3 sequence (DNA): TGCAGTGCCCCAGATTGGCGGGGGAAGGGAGGCTACACCTTC. Residues: CSAPDWRGKGGYTF.

The CDR3 spells CASRLLAGGATDTQYF. The CDR3 nucleotides are TGCGCCAGCAGGTTACTAGCGGGGGGAGCTACAGATACGCAGTATTTT. The chain combines TRBV5-1 with TRBJ2-3; 12 positions match TRBD2. Per the germline V gene, CDR1 is SGHRS and CDR2 is YFSETQ. V shed 5 bases and J 3 bases; nucleotides not matched to a gene: 7. The CDR3 is 16 residues long. The full variable domain, rest sourced from reference TRBV5-1 and TRBJ2-3, is KAGVTQTPRYLIKTRGQQVTLSCSPISGHRSVSWYQQTPGQGLQFLFEYFSETQRNKGNFPGRFSGRQFSNSRSEMNVSTLELGDSALYLCASRLLAGGATDTQYFGPGTRLTVL.

V usage is TRBV18 and J usage is TRBJ2-1; TRBD2 agrees at 7 bases. The V segment lost 3 bases and the J segment 4 bases; nucleotides outside the gene matches: 6. The CDR3 loop spans 15 amino acids. The germline gives CDR1 KGHSH, CDR2 LQKENI. CDR3 sequence reads: CASSPWEGLYNEQFF. The DNA of the CDR3 is TGTGCCAGCTCACCTTGGGAGGGACTATACAATGAGCAGTTCTTC.

This clonotype was observed a few times. V and J are TRBV28 and TRBJ2-5, with 8 bases aligning to TRBD2. This CDR3 spans 16 amino acids. CDR1 is MDHEN, CDR2 SYDVKM, per germline. The V gene end was trimmed by 10 bases and the J gene end by 1 base; junction bases not matched to a gene: 14. CDR3 residues: CATRGGGRQVQETQYF. CDR3 in DNA: TGTGCCACCCGCGGCGGGGGGCGCCAAGTCCAAGAGACCCAGTACTTC.

This clonotype has only a few counts. DNA of the CDR3: TGTGCCAGCAGTTACTCTGACTCGGAACGACCCCAGCATTTT. It is translated as CASSYSDSERPQHF. The V call is TRBV6-5, the J call TRBJ1-5; D not certain. Deletions cut 0 bases from V and 10 bases from J, with 13 bases between. Germline values: CDR1 MNHEY, CDR2 SVGAGI. The length of the CDR3 is 14 residues.

This clonotype was seen a few times. V gene TRBV5-1 combines with J gene TRBJ1-2, with a possible D match to TRBD1 (5 bases). Trimming shortened V by 4 bases and J by 7 bases, and 17 bases separated the two germline ends. CDR3 length: 14 residues. CDR1 is SGHRS and CDR2 is YFSETQ in the germline V gene. DNA for the CDR3: TGCGCCAGCAGCCACCCCCAGGGACTGGGTGGCTACACCTTC. Protein sequence: CASSHPQGLGGYTF.

This clonotype showed up many times. The V and J genes are TRBV20-1 and TRBJ2-3, with TRBD2 matching 10 bases. Germline V CDR1 and CDR2: DFQATT, SNEGSKA (reference sequence). There are 14 residues in the CDR3. Losses at the gene ends were 6 bases for V and 5 bases for J; bases not matched to a gene: 8. CDR3 amino acids: CSAPRASGGDTQYF. The CDR3 coding sequence is TGCAGTGCCCCCCGGGCTAGCGGGGGAGATACGCAGTATTTT.

This clonotype was seen a few times. V gene TRBV4-2 combines with J gene TRBJ2-7; 9 nucleotides line up with TRBD1. Germline-derived CDR1 and CDR2 are LGHNA and YNFKEQ. The CDR3 is 14 residues long. The junction had 9 bases not matched to a gene; V was cut back by 5 bases and J by 7 bases. CDR3 amino acids: CASSSRTGVGEQYF. For the CDR3, the DNA is TGTGCCAGCAGCTCCAGGACAGGGGTGGGGGAGCAGTACTTC.

In this sample, this clonotype turned up many times. The V and J genes are TRBV7-9 and TRBJ1-6; TRBD1 agrees at 9 bases. This CDR3 has 13 residues. Per the germline V gene, CDR1 is SEHNR and CDR2 is FQNEAQ (reference sequence). Germline trimming cut 6 bases from V and 10 bases from J; bases unmatched to any gene: 4. CDR3 residues: CASSGTGQSPLHF. In DNA form, the CDR3 reads TGTGCCAGCAGTGGGACAGGGCAATCACCCCTCCACTTT.

This clonotype was seen many times. This chain connects TRBV5-1 to TRBJ2-5; TRBD1 matches 9 bases. This CDR3 comprises 16 residues. Germline CDR1 SGHRS, CDR2 YFSETQ. The trim removed 0 bases at V and 4 bases at J, leaving 7 bases unmatched. The CDR3 DNA reads as TGCGCCAGCAGCTTGGGGGGAACAGGGGGCGGAGAGACCCAGTACTTC. This encodes CASSLGGTGGGETQYF.

This clonotype was recorded at least ten times. The chain employs TRBV6-5 and TRBJ2-7; D is unclear. CDR3 length: 15 amino acids. V was pared by 3 bases and J by 1 base, with 13 bases between. The germline V gene encodes CDR1 MNHEY and CDR2 SVGAGI. The CDR3 region has the DNA TGTGCCAGCAGTTATTTTGGGGAAGGATCCTACGAGCAGTACTTC. As protein: CASSYFGEGSYEQYF.

There are a few counts of this clonotype. This chain uses TRBV10-3 with TRBJ2-3, with 10 bases that match TRBD2. This CDR3 has 17 residues. The germline V gene encodes CDR1 ENHRY and CDR2 SYGVKD. V gave up 0 bases and J gave up 6 bases; unmatched junction bases: 9. CDR3 loop: CAISESTSGAPGDTQYF. DNA of the CDR3: TGTGCCATCAGTGAGTCAACTAGCGGGGCCCCCGGTGATACGCAGTATTTT.

This sequence joins TRBV4-1 and TRBJ2-2; TRBD2 agrees at 11 bases. The CDR3 runs to 17 residues. Germline V lookup: CDR1 MGHRA, CDR2 YSYEKL. Trimming cost V 4 bases and J 5 bases; bases outside gene matches: 9. CDR3 sequence: CASSPYYSGGATGELFF. In nucleotides, the CDR3 is TGCGCCAGCAGCCCGTATTATAGCGGGGGGGCAACCGGGGAGCTGTTTTTT.

This clonotype was picked up many times. The J gene is TRBJ2-3, the V gene TRBV7-2, with TRBD2 matching 15 bases. Looked up from germline, CDR1 is SGHTA and CDR2 is FQGNSA. This CDR3 is built from 16 residues. J lost 6 bases, V lost 5 bases, and 6 bases had no gene match. The CDR3 DNA reads TGTGCCAGCAGCCGGACTAGCGGGGGGGCCAGGGATACGCAGTATTTT. As protein: CASSRTSGGARDTQYF.

This clonotype was seen a few times. This chain joins TRBV4-3 and TRBJ2-7; 7 bases map to TRBD2. The CDR3 covers 16 residues. Trimming took 0 bases from V and 3 from J; bases not matched to a gene: 8. Germline V gene data show CDR1 as LGHNA and CDR2 as YSLEER. The CDR3 DNA sequence: TGCGCCAGCAGCCAAGAAAGGTCGGGGGGATTCTACGAGCAGTACTTC. This gives the protein CASSQERSGGFYEQYF.

This clonotype was seen more than once but under ten times. V and J are TRBV20-1 and TRBJ2-1, with TRBD2 identical over 9 bases. There are 14 residues in the CDR3. Germline V lookup: CDR1 DFQATT, CDR2 SNEGSKA (reference sequence). The ends lost 4 bases at V and 8 bases at J; junction bases unmatched: 9. The CDR3 DNA reads TGCAGTGCTAAGTTAGCGGGGGCATGGGATGAGCAGTTCTTC. Protein: CSAKLAGAWDEQFF.

The rearrangement links TRBV19 to TRBJ2-3; D not resolved. Germline loops: CDR1 LNHDA, CDR2 SQIVND (reference sequence). Trimming cost V 3 bases and J 2 bases, with 9 bases left between them. The CDR3 contains 14 residues. CDR3 region: CASSINLNTDTQYF. The CDR3 bases are TGTGCCAGTAGTATTAACCTCAACACAGATACGCAGTATTTT.